A single sample is the source of the 2 T cell receptor beta chains below, sequenced in a study of CD8 T cell repertoires and HIV-1 epitope variants. Sequencing used immunoSEQ multiplex PCR; TCRdb keeps in-frame clones, though not all of them. The sample holds about 90,000 clones, 74% seen once. The source material was uncultured baseline CD8+ T cells from peripheral blood mononuclear cells (PBMCs). The origin of the receptors is a male donor with HIV.

The CDR3: CATSRDVRFNTEAFF. The CDR3 bases are TGTGCCACCAGCAGAGACGTACGGTTCAACACTGAAGCTTTCTTT. The rearrangement joins TRBV15 to TRBJ1-1, with unresolved D. Germline assignment: CDR1 LNHNV and CDR2 YYDKDF (reference sequence). The CDR3 contains 15 residues. Trimming pared 0 bases from V and 2 bases from J, leaving 10 bases between.

The rearrangement joins TRBV9 to TRBJ2-2, with 7 bases identical to TRBD2. V trimming: 5 bases; J trimming: 4 bases; junction bases outside the gene matches: 5. Germline values: CDR1 SGDLS, CDR2 YYNGEE. The CDR3 is 14 residues long. CDR3 sequence: CASSASGGTGELFF. As DNA, the CDR3 is TGTGCCAGCAGTGCCTCGGGAGGCACCGGGGAGCTGTTTTTT.